The entry that follows covers one T cell receptor beta chain sequence. The data belong to a study of cytomegalovirus exposure and HLA in healthy donors. The PCR was carried out with 60 Vbeta primers and 13 Jbeta primers. The assay was immunoSEQ multiplex PCR, and TCRdb's table has in-frame clones only and misses some. Its listing shows tens of thousands of clones. The CDR3 consists of 12 residues. V was clipped by 5 bases and J by 5 bases, with 10 bases between them. The germline CDR1 and CDR2 sequences are LNHDA and SQIVND (reference sequence). V usage is TRBV19 and J usage is TRBJ2-7; a weak D match, TRBD1 (5 bases). Input material: PBMCs. The receptor was derived from a woman aged 25-40 years in good health and CMV-seronegative. The CDR3 sequence: CASSAGLNEQYF. DNA of the CDR3: TGTGCCAGTAGTGCAGGGCTGAACGAGCAGTACTTC. Full variable domain (rest looked up from reference TRBV19 and TRBJ2-7): DGGITQSPKYLFRKEGQNVTLSCEQNLNHDAMYWYRQDPGQGLRLIYYSQIVNDFQKGDIAEGYSVSREKKESFPLTVTSAQKNPTAFYLCASSAGLNEQYFGPGTRLTVT.